This TCR beta chain was profiled in a study of T cells in Graves' hyperthyroidism and ophthalmopathy. The CDR3 runs 14 residues. Germline CDR1 reads MNHEY; CDR2 reads SVGEGT. Trimming took off 5 bases at V and 4 bases at J, with 13 bases between the two ends. Amplification targeted TCR beta CDR3 regions from RNA transcripts. Initially, a first-round RT-PCR of the TCR CDR3 employed the HTBI primer set. Using its own MiXCR run on the multiplex PCR reads, TCRdb lists one record per CDR3 protein. Altogether some 550,000 distinct CDR3 sequences are present, around 15% being singletons, with the ten largest covering approximately 3.5%.

The chain carries TRBV6-2 or TRBV6-3 and TRBJ2-3; TRBD2 might be the D (5 bases). This clonotype originated in a woman aged 40 to 50 with Graves' ophthalmopathy. What was sequenced was blood. The CDR3 DNA sequence: TGTGCCAGCAGTACCACACTAGGGCCAGATACGCAGTATTTT. It codes for CASSTTLGPDTQYF.